A single sample is the source of the 7 T cell receptor beta chains below, sequenced in a study of cytomegalovirus exposure and HLA in healthy donors. PCR primers comprised 60 Vbeta and 13 Jbeta primers. Method: immunoSEQ multiplex PCR; TCRdb's copy keeps in-frame clones and lacks some. The repertoire consists of about 78,000 clones, with 60% to 80% occurring once and the leading ten covering roughly a quarter. The sample comprised PBMCs. These receptors came from a woman in her forties or fifties in good health and CMV-seropositive.

The chain has TRBV6-1 and TRBJ2-3, with 9 bases that match TRBD2. With 4 bases clipped from V and 5 bases from J, the junction kept 4 bases outside the gene matches. This CDR3 region has 14 residues. Germline V gene lookup returns CDR1 MNHNS and CDR2 SASEGT. The CDR3 region is CASSARLAEDTQYF. The DNA of the CDR3 is TGTGCCAGCAGTGCAAGACTAGCGGAAGATACGCAGTATTTT.

The CDR3 protein is CASSLEGAREQYV. The DNA of the CDR3 is TGCGCCAGCAGCTTGGAGGGGGCACGCGAGCAGTACGTC. The rearrangement links TRBV5-1 to TRBJ2-7, with TRBD1 matching 7 bases. CDR1 SGHRS and CDR2 YFSETQ come from the germline V gene. The junction had 3 bases not matched to a gene; V was cut back by 0 bases and J by 6 bases. This CDR3 spans 13 amino acids.

The chain couples TRBV6-1 to TRBJ2-3; no reliable D call. CDR3 length: 14 residues. V was clipped by 3 bases and J by 2 bases, with 9 bases between them. Germline CDR1 is MNHNS and CDR2 is SASEGT. This chain's CDR3 is CASSEVGFTDTQYF. CDR3 sequence (DNA): TGTGCCAGCAGTGAGGTCGGGTTCACAGATACGCAGTATTTT.

The chain is built from TRBV4-2 and TRBJ2-1; 8 nucleotides line up with TRBD2. CDR1 LGHNA and CDR2 YNFKEQ come from the germline V gene. The CDR3 covers 15 residues. Trimming cost V 1 base and J 7 bases; bases outside gene matches: 6. The CDR3 DNA reads as TGTGCCAGCAGCCAAGGATCGGGACTAGAAAATGAGCAGTTCTTC. Protein product: CASSQGSGLENEQFF.

The chain uses TRBV18 and TRBJ1-4, with 9 bases lining up with TRBD1. The CDR3 extends over 15 amino acids. J lost 7 bases, V lost 3 bases, and 6 bases had no gene match. Germline assignment: CDR1 KGHSH and CDR2 LQKENI. CDR3 nucleotides: TGTGCCAGCTCACCGGGACAGGGCCTTGGTGAAAAACTGTTTTTT. Its translation is CASSPGQGLGEKLFF. The complete variable domain, with remaining parts taken from reference TRBV18 and TRBJ1-4, reads NAGVMQNPRHLVRRRGQEARLRCSPMKGHSHVYWYRQLPEEGLKFMVYLQKENIIDESGMPKERFSAEFPKEGPSILRIQQVVRGDSAAYFCASSPGQGLGEKLFFGSGTQLSVL.

This chain joins TRBV19 and TRBJ2-3; 7 bases line up with TRBD2. V gave up 3 bases and J gave up 2 bases; unmatched junction bases: 5. The germline V gene encodes CDR1 LNHDA and CDR2 SQIVND (reference sequence). CDR3 size: 15 residues. The CDR3 region is CASSMGGGPTDTQYF. CDR3 sequence (DNA): TGTGCCAGTAGTATGGGGGGGGGTCCCACAGATACGCAGTATTTT.

This clone came up a few times. This chain joins TRBV10-3 and TRBJ2-7, with D perhaps matching TRBD1 (5 bases). The CDR3 is made up of 14 amino acids. V was cut by 4 bases and J by 2 bases, with 12 bases left in between. The germline V gene has CDR1 ENHRY and CDR2 SYGVKD. CDR3 residues: CAISVQGRPYEQYF. Written as DNA, the CDR3 is TGTGCCATCAGTGTCCAGGGCCGCCCCTACGAGCAGTACTTC.